A single sample gave rise to the 18 T cell receptor beta chains below, sequenced in a study of blood T cell repertoires in COVID-19. The assay was immunoSEQ multiplex PCR, and TCRdb's table has in-frame clones only and misses some. The sample lists 250,000 to 400,000 clones; about 90% were seen once. The sequenced sample consisted of peripheral blood. The source of these receptors is a woman aged 30 to 39 with COVID-19, enrolled during active disease.

The chain employs TRBV6-5 and TRBJ1-6; 7 positions match TRBD1. The CDR3 covers 16 residues. CDR1 MNHEY and CDR2 SVGAGI come from the germline V gene. The V gene end was trimmed by 0 bases and the J gene end by 7 bases; junction bases not matched to a gene: 6. The CDR3 sequence: CASSYSLGQPNSPLHF. Written as DNA, the CDR3 is TGTGCCAGCAGTTACTCGTTGGGACAGCCCAATTCACCCCTCCACTTT.

With respect to this clone: One end of the junction varies from germline; a read error may be responsible. The gene calls are TRBV29-1 and TRBJ1-1, with unresolved D. The CDR3 length is 11 residues. The germline V gene has CDR1 SQVTM and CDR2 ANQGSEA. CDR3 in DNA: TGTAGTTACGGGGTAGGGACTGAAGCTTTCTTT. It codes for CSYGVGTEAFF.

CDR3 nucleotides: TGTGCCTGGACTCCTCGCACTAGCAACCCTTCTAACAATGAGCAGTTCTTC. This encodes CAWTPRTSNPSNNEQFF. V usage is TRBV30 and J usage is TRBJ2-1, with a weak D call TRBD2 (6 bases). The CDR3 loop spans 17 amino acids. Germline values: CDR1 GTSNPN, CDR2 SVGIG (reference sequence). Trimming took off 4 bases at V and 5 bases at J, with 24 bases between the two ends. The full variable domain, with the rest looked up from reference TRBV30 and TRBJ2-1, is SQTIHQWPATLVQPVGSPLSLECTVEGTSNPNLYWYRQAAGRGLQLLFYSVGIGQISSEVPQNLSASRPQDRQFILSSKKLLLSDSGFYLCAWTPRTSNPSNNEQFFGPGTRLTVL.

Notes on this clone: At the DNA level, this CDR3 is encoded by other sequences in the same sample as well. The gene calls are TRBV5-1 and TRBJ1-3; 8 bases align to TRBD1. Germline values: CDR1 SGHRS, CDR2 YFSETQ. CDR3 length equals 15 residues. V shed 2 bases, J shed 0 bases, and the junction held 1 base outside the gene matches. CDR3 sequence (DNA): TGCGCCAGCAGCTTAGACAGGGGCTCTGGAAACACCATATATTTT. It translates to CASSLDRGSGNTIYF.

This clone has a count of ten or more. Other DNA sequences within the sample encode an identical CDR3. The V call is TRBV3-1 (or the pseudogene TRBV3-2), the J call TRBJ2-6; D remains unclear. The CDR3 extends over 15 amino acids. The germline gives CDR1 LGHDT, CDR2 YNNKEL (reference sequence). Trimming cost V 0 bases and J 0 bases, with 3 bases left between them. The CDR3 DNA follows: TGTGCCAGCAGCCAAGACAGCTCTGGGGCCAACGTCCTGACTTTC. Its translation is CASSQDSSGANVLTF.

The chain is built from TRBV19 and TRBJ2-1; TRBD2 agrees at 7 bases. Per the germline V gene, CDR1 is LNHDA and CDR2 is SQIVND (reference sequence). After removal of 4 bases from V and 8 bases from J, the junction contained 14 bases not matched to a gene. The CDR3 is 16 residues long. CDR3 amino acids: CASSSGTISLVDEQFF. CDR3 DNA sequence: TGTGCCAGTAGTAGCGGGACTATCTCCCTCGTAGATGAGCAGTTCTTC.

V is TRBV6-6 and J is TRBJ2-7; 7 bases match TRBD2. The CDR3 totals 14 residues. CDR1 is MNHNY and CDR2 is SVGAGI in the germline V gene (reference sequence). The trim removed 7 bases at V and 4 bases at J, leaving 10 bases unmatched. CDR3: CASTLGSGEYEQYF. In DNA form, the CDR3 reads TGTGCCAGCACCCTGGGGAGCGGGGAATACGAGCAGTACTTC.

The genes are TRBV7-2 and TRBJ2-3, with 7 bases identical to TRBD1. With 1 base clipped from V and 3 bases from J, the junction kept 4 bases outside the gene matches. Germline V gives CDR1 SGHTA, CDR2 FQGNSA. There are 15 residues in the CDR3. The CDR3 DNA is TGTGCCAGCAGCTTAGGGACAGGAAGAACAGATACGCAGTATTTT. Protein product: CASSLGTGRTDTQYF. The full variable domain, its missing parts supplied by reference TRBV7-2 and TRBJ2-3, is GAGVSQSPSNKVTEKGKDVELRCDPISGHTALYWYRQSLGQGLEFLIYFQGNSAPDKSGLPSDRFSAERTGGSVSTLTIQRTQQEDSAVYLCASSLGTGRTDTQYFGPGTRLTVL.

The CDR3 DNA reads TGTGCCAGCTTCCGGGACAGGAACACTGAAGCTTTCTTT. Its translation is CASFRDRNTEAFF. The rearrangement uses TRBV18 and TRBJ1-1; 7 bases agree with TRBD1. Germline values: CDR1 KGHSH, CDR2 LQKENI. Germline trimming cut 7 bases from V and 1 base from J; bases unmatched to any gene: 3. There are 13 residues in the CDR3.

The V and J genes are TRBV19 and TRBJ2-1; D perhaps matches TRBD1 (5 bases). This CDR3 comprises 15 residues. Germline CDR1 is LNHDA and CDR2 is SQIVND (reference sequence). Trimming cost V 6 bases and J 2 bases, with 14 bases left between them. CDR3 DNA: TGTGCCAGTAGCCTATCACAGGCTACCTACAATGAGCAGTTCTTC. Translating it yields CASSLSQATYNEQFF.

The chain recombines TRBV18 with TRBJ1-1, with a tentative D call TRBD1 (5 bases). V was shortened by 4 bases and J by 3 bases, with 12 bases between the two germline ends. The CDR3 runs to 14 residues. CDR1 is KGHSH and CDR2 is LQKENI in the germline V gene. The CDR3 region is CASSRGVRDTEAFF. In nucleotides, the CDR3 is TGTGCCAGCTCACGGGGGGTGAGGGACACTGAAGCTTTCTTT.

CDR3: CAISGGPSYNEQFF. CDR3 sequence (DNA): TGTGCCATATCGGGAGGGCCCTCATACAATGAGCAGTTCTTC. This sequence joins TRBV7-9 and TRBJ2-1, with 8 bases matching TRBD2. V trimming: 10 bases; J trimming: 4 bases; junction bases outside the gene matches: 9. The CDR3 consists of 14 residues. Germline loops: CDR1 SEHNR, CDR2 FQNEAQ (reference sequence).

In the case of this clone: Other DNA variants within this sample encode the same CDR3. The rearrangement links TRBV10-3 to TRBJ2-7; D may be TRBD1 (6 bases). Germline lookup yields CDR1 ENHRY and CDR2 SYGVKD. The CDR3 has 15 amino acids. Trimming removed 0 bases at V and 2 bases at J, with 11 bases between. The CDR3 nucleotides read TGTGCCATCAGTGAGTCGGCAGCAGGGGCCTACGAGCAGTACTTC. Translated: CAISESAAGAYEQYF.

The chain links TRBV6-5 to TRBJ1-2; no reliable D call. The germline gives CDR1 MNHEY, CDR2 SVGAGI. The CDR3 is made up of 15 amino acids. The V end lost 2 bases, the J end lost 5 bases, and 15 bases lay between the germline ends. The CDR3 reads CASSYGPASEYGYTF. CDR3 coding DNA: TGTGCCAGCAGTTACGGGCCGGCATCAGAGTATGGCTACACCTTC.

The rearrangement links TRBV12-3 or TRBV12-4 to TRBJ2-3, with D unresolved. Deletions cut 7 bases from V and 5 bases from J, with 4 bases between. This CDR3 is 10 amino acids long. The CDR3 DNA reads TGTGCCAGCACCGGAGATACGCAGTATTTT. This encodes CASTGDTQYF.

The chain combines TRBV27 with TRBJ1-6; 10 bases fit TRBD1. Trimming cost V 5 bases and J 9 bases; bases outside gene matches: 4. This CDR3 comprises 14 residues. The germline V gene has CDR1 MNHEY and CDR2 SMNVEV (reference sequence). The CDR3 reads CASSMDRGFSPLHF. Written as DNA, the CDR3 is TGTGCCAGCAGTATGGACAGGGGGTTTTCACCCCTCCACTTT.

The chain uses TRBV5-1 and TRBJ2-7; TRBD1 agrees at 9 bases. V lost 2 bases to trimming and J lost 3 bases; unmatched junction nucleotides: 6. This CDR3 comprises 15 residues. Germline CDR1 is SGHRS and CDR2 is YFSETQ. The CDR3 nucleotides read TGCGCCAGCAGCTTTTCCGGGACAGGGAACTACGAGCAGTACTTC. This codes for CASSFSGTGNYEQYF.

This clone was observed a handful of times. The chain carries TRBV24-1 and TRBJ2-1; 10 bases match TRBD2. The CDR3 loop spans 12 amino acids. The junction had 1 base not matched to a gene; V was cut back by 4 bases and J by 11 bases. The germline CDR1 and CDR2 sequences are KGHDR and SFDVKD. CDR3 amino acids: CATSELAGKQFF. DNA of the CDR3: TGTGCCACCAGTGAACTAGCGGGAAAGCAGTTCTTC.